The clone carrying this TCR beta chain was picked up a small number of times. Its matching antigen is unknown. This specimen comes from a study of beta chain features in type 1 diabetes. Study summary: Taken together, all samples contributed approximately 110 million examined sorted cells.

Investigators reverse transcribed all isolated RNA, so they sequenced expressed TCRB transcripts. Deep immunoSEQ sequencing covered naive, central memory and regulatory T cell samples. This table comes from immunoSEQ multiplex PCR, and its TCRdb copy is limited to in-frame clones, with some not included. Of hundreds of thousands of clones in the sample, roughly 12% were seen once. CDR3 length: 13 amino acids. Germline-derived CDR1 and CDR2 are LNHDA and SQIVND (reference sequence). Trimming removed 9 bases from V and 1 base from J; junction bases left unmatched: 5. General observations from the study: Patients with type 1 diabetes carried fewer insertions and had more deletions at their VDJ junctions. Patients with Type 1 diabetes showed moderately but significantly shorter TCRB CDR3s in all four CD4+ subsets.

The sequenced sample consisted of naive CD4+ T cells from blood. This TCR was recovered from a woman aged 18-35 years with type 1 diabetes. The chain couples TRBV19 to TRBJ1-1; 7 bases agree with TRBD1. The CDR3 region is CASSRQGNTEAFF. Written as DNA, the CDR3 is TGTGCCAGCTCCCGACAGGGGAACACTGAAGCTTTCTTT.